These 21 T cell receptor beta chains share one sample of origin, sequenced in a study of T cell clonality in common variable immunodeficiency. Method: immunoSEQ multiplex PCR; TCRdb's copy keeps in-frame clones and lacks some. The sample shows tens of thousands of clones, none of them appearing just once. Sequenced input: peripheral blood mononuclear cells. Receptors originate from a person between 18 and 75 years old in good health.

To note about this clone: Sequencing ends 3 residues short of the CDR3 end; the germline J gene provides the rest. The rearrangement uses TRBV18 and TRBJ2-3, with 8 bases identical to TRBD1. CDR1 is KGHSH and CDR2 is LQKENI in the germline V gene. CDR3 size: 13 residues. CDR3 loop: CASSTGEWQPQYF. The sequenced part of the CDR3 DNA is TGTGCCAGCTCGACAGGGGAATGGCAGCCG.

This clone was seen a few times. From the germline J gene comes the end of the CDR3, since the read stops 3 residues before it. J is TRBJ1-2 and V is TRBV7-9; 7 nucleotides match TRBD1. There are 13 residues in the CDR3. V shed 2 bases, J shed 7 bases, and the junction held 4 bases outside the gene matches. Germline CDR1 reads SEHNR; CDR2 reads FQNEAQ (reference sequence). CDR3 residues: CASSLLTGVGYTF. Incomplete CDR3 DNA: TGTGCCAGCAGCTTATTAACAGGGGTTGGC.

This clone was picked up a small number of times. The missing CDR3 end, 3 residues past where the read stops, is filled in from the germline J gene. This chain uses TRBV11-2 with TRBJ2-5; TRBD2 matches 10 bases. Unmatched junction bases numbered 5, after V lost 3 bases and J lost 4 bases. The CDR3 is made up of 15 amino acids. Germline loops: CDR1 SGHAT, CDR2 FQNNGV. The covered CDR3 bases are TGTGCCAGCAGCTTTCTTAGCGGGGGGCGAGAGACC. Protein: CASSFLSGGRET. The whole CDR3 sequence reads CASSFLSGGRETQYF.

There are many counts of this clone. The CDR3 DNA, read in part, is TGTGCCAGCTCACCCCTACTAGCGGTACAAGAGACC. This codes for CASSPLLAVQET. The entire CDR3 protein reads CASSPLLAVQETQYF. The chain uses TRBV18 and TRBJ2-5; 8 nucleotides agree with TRBD2. The read stops 3 residues short of the end of the CDR3; the missing end is completed from the germline J gene. This CDR3 has 15 amino acids. Looked up from germline, CDR1 is KGHSH and CDR2 is LQKENI. Unmatched junction bases numbered 5, after V lost 3 bases and J lost 2 bases.

This clone was seen ten or more times. The CDR3 end lies 3 residues beyond the end of the read and is filled in from the germline J gene. This chain joins TRBV20-1 and TRBJ2-3, with 16 positions matching TRBD2. Looked up from germline, CDR1 is DFQATT and CDR2 is SNEGSKA (reference sequence). The length of the CDR3 is 16 residues. V was pared by 3 bases and J by 2 bases, with 2 bases of the junction left unmatched. Here the CDR3 reads CSARGLAGGITDTQYF. The DNA read from the CDR3 is TGCAGTGCTAGGGGACTAGCGGGAGGGATCACAGATACG.

In its sample, this clone was seen a few times. The read gets to within 3 residues of the CDR3 end, and the germline J gene fills in the rest. The chain recombines TRBV7-2 with TRBJ2-5; 8 bases match TRBD1. Germline-derived CDR1 and CDR2 are SGHTA and FQGNSA. The trim removed 0 bases at V and 2 bases at J, leaving 5 bases unmatched. The CDR3 is made up of 16 amino acids. Partial CDR3 DNA: TGTGCCAGCAGCTTAGCAGGGACAGGAGGACAAGAGACC. Its translation is CASSLAGTGGQET. The entire CDR3 is CASSLAGTGGQETQYF.

With respect to this clone: The sequenced fragment ends 3 residues before the CDR3 boundary, so the rest is inferred from the germline J gene. The V gene is TRBV2, the J gene TRBJ2-3; 7 bases map to TRBD1. The CDR3 length is 17 residues. The junction had 10 bases not matched to a gene; V was cut back by 4 bases and J by 0 bases. CDR1 and CDR2 (germline): SNHLY, FYNNEI. The CDR3 loop is CASSGPRGLYSTDTQYF. Incomplete CDR3 DNA: TGTGCCAGCAGTGGTCCTAGGGGGCTTTACAGCACAGATACG.

This clone came up many times. The sequenced fragment ends 3 residues before the CDR3 boundary, so the rest is inferred from the germline J gene. This chain connects TRBV30 to TRBJ1-1, with D unresolved. This CDR3 has 12 amino acids. Germline V CDR1 and CDR2: GTSNPN, SVGIG (reference sequence). Trimming shortened V by 7 bases and J by 4 bases, and 13 bases separated the two germline ends. CDR3 amino acids: CASRRTGTEAFF. CDR3 bases read: TGTGCCTCCCGTCGCACCGGCACTGAA.

On this clone itself: The read ends 3 residues early relative to the CDR3; the germline J gene fills the gap. The chain recombines TRBV11-2 with TRBJ2-2; D might be TRBD1 or TRBD2, each matching 5 bases. This CDR3 is 13 amino acids long. Germline values: CDR1 SGHAT, CDR2 FQNNGV. The CDR3 sequence: CASSKGLREKLFF. Incomplete CDR3 DNA: TGTGCCAGCAGCAAGGGGCTACGGGAAAAG.

This clone was observed many times. The CDR3 goes on 3 residues after the read ends, and that part is filled in from the germline J gene. The chain recombines TRBV20-1 with TRBJ2-2; weak D call: TRBD1 (5 bases). This CDR3 has 19 amino acids. The germline gives CDR1 DFQATT, CDR2 SNEGSKA (reference sequence). CDR3 sequence reads: CSARDRLGFALTGANVLFF. The CDR3 bases that were read are TGCAGTGCTAGAGATCGGTTGGGGTTCGCGTTAACTGGGGCCAACGTG.

There are many counts of this clone. The CDR3 end falls 3 residues outside the read, so it is completed with the germline J gene. The chain combines TRBV7-3 with TRBJ2-7; 9 bases align to TRBD1. V lost 4 bases to trimming and J lost 2 bases; unmatched junction nucleotides: 9. This CDR3 has 16 amino acids. Germline loops: CDR1 SGHTA, CDR2 FQGTGA. The CDR3 bases that were read are TGTGCCAGCAGCTCTACAGGGGGCGTAAATCCCTACGAG. Its protein product is CASSSTGGVNPYE. The entire CDR3 protein reads CASSSTGGVNPYEQYF. The entire variable domain, with the rest obtained from reference TRBV7-3 and TRBJ2-7, is as follows: GAGVSQTPSNKVTEKGKYVELRCDPISGHTALYWYRQSLGQGPEFLIYFQGTGAADDSGLPNDRFFAVRPEGSVSTLKIQRTERGDSAVYLCASSSTGGVNPYEQYFGPGTRLTVT.

This clone was picked up many times. The read ends 3 residues shy of where the CDR3 ends; the end is completed using the germline J gene. J is TRBJ2-2 and V is TRBV20-1; the match to TRBD2 covers 9 bases. The ends lost 3 bases at V and 5 bases at J; junction bases unmatched: 10. The CDR3 is 16 amino acids. Germline lookup yields CDR1 DFQATT and CDR2 SNEGSKA (reference sequence). The DNA read from the CDR3 is TGCAGTGCTAGCGGTCTTGGCGGGGGGGAAACCGGGGAG. This encodes CSASGLGGGETGE. The whole CDR3 protein reads CSASGLGGGETGELFF.

This clone was seen at least ten times. The read is 3 residues too short to cover the CDR3 end, so that end is filled in from the germline J gene. The gene calls are TRBV4-1 and TRBJ2-1, with 7 bases lining up with TRBD1. The germline V gene has CDR1 MGHRA and CDR2 YSYEKL. V shed 1 base, J shed 4 bases, and the junction held 4 bases outside the gene matches. The CDR3 spans 15 residues. The CDR3 bases that were read are TGCGCCAGCAGCCAAGCGGGGACAGTTTACAATGAG. It encodes CASSQAGTVYNE. The entire CDR3 protein is CASSQAGTVYNEQFF.

This clone was seen repeatedly, ten times or more. The CDR3 goes on 3 residues after the read ends, and that part is filled in from the germline J gene. The chain carries TRBV7-8 and TRBJ2-5, with D possibly being TRBD1 (6 bases). The germline V gene has CDR1 SGHVS and CDR2 FQNEAQ. The CDR3 runs 16 residues. Trimming removed 4 bases from V and 0 bases from J, with 15 bases in between. The CDR3 spells CASSSQPGDNQETQYF. The sequenced part of the CDR3 DNA is TGTGCCAGCAGCTCCCAGCCCGGGGACAACCAAGAGACC.

This clone was observed at least ten times. The CDR3 end is not reached by the read, which stops 3 residues before it; the germline J gene fills it in. V and J are TRBV5-1 and TRBJ2-2; 7 bases align to TRBD1. This CDR3 region has 16 residues. Trimming at V came to 5 bases and at J to 0 bases, leaving 7 bases not matched to a gene. CDR1 and CDR2 (germline): SGHRS, YFSETQ. CDR3 in amino acids: CASRTGTVTNTGELFF. The DNA read from the CDR3 is TGCGCCAGCAGGACCGGGACAGTAACGAACACCGGGGAG.

This clone was seen many times. With the read ending 3 residues before the CDR3 end, the germline J gene is used to fill in that end. V is TRBV18 and J is TRBJ1-1, with 9 bases lining up with TRBD1. V lost 2 bases and J lost 4; bases outside the gene matches: 5. The CDR3 is 15 amino acids. CDR1 KGHSH and CDR2 LQKENI come from the germline V gene. The CDR3 bases that were read are TGTGCCAGCTCACCAGAGGGACAGGGTCGCACTGAA. It translates to CASSPEGQGRTE. The entire CDR3 protein is CASSPEGQGRTEAFF.

A note on this clone: The read stops 3 residues short of the end of the CDR3; the missing end is completed from the germline J gene. The chain recombines TRBV7-2 with TRBJ1-6; 10 nucleotides align to TRBD1. Unmatched junction bases numbered 7, after V lost 5 bases and J lost 9 bases. There are 15 residues in the CDR3. Germline-derived CDR1 and CDR2 are SGHTA and FQGNSA. CDR3 in amino acids: CASSRTGGLGSPLHF. CDR3 DNA (partial): TGTGCCAGCAGCCGGACAGGGGGGTTGGGTTCACCC.

In this sample, this clone turned up many times. The sequence runs out 3 residues before the end of the CDR3; the remainder is reconstructed from the germline J gene. The chain is built from TRBV6-2 or TRBV6-3 and TRBJ1-1; 8 bases agree with TRBD1. Trimming cost V 4 bases and J 4 bases; bases outside gene matches: 8. Germline assignment: CDR1 MNHEY and CDR2 SVGEGT. The CDR3 consists of 15 residues. The part of the CDR3 DNA that was read is TGTGCCAGCAGTTCGATCCAGGGGGCGGGCACTGAA. As protein: CASSSIQGAGTE. The whole CDR3 protein is CASSSIQGAGTEAFF.

Turning to this clone: The junction does not match germline at one end; this may be a read error. The read finishes 3 residues shy of the CDR3 end, and the germline J gene is used to complete it. This rearrangement joins TRBV7-9 to TRBJ1-3; D gene ambiguous. This CDR3 is built from 15 residues. CDR1 and CDR2 from the germline V gene are SEHNR and FQNEAQ (reference sequence). The CDR3 DNA, read in part, is TGTGCCAGCAGCTTTACGGAAGACTCTGGAAACACA. Translation: CASSFTEDSGNT. The CDR3 as a whole reads CASSFTEDSGNTIYF.

This clone was observed at least ten times. The read halts 3 residues ahead of the CDR3 end, with the missing end drawn from the germline J gene. The chain couples TRBV20-1 to TRBJ2-1; 9 bases line up with TRBD2. This CDR3 region has 14 residues. In germline, CDR1 is DFQATT, CDR2 SNEGSKA (reference sequence). The ends lost 2 bases at V and 9 bases at J; junction bases unmatched: 8. CDR3 protein: CSARSSGSRGEQFF. The DNA read from the CDR3 is TGCAGTGCTAGAAGTAGCGGGAGCAGGGGTGAG.

This clone was detected only a few times. The read ends 3 residues before the CDR3 terminus; that terminus is restored from the germline J gene. J is TRBJ2-7 and V is TRBV7-9; possible D gene TRBD2, 6 bases. There are 15 residues in the CDR3. Trimming stripped 5 bases from V and 4 bases from J, with 18 bases between. Germline values: CDR1 SEHNR, CDR2 FQNEAQ (reference sequence). The sequenced CDR3 bases are TGTGCCAGCAGCCCAAAAGGGGTAGCGGAATACGAG. It yields the protein CASSPKGVAEYE. The whole CDR3 sequence reads CASSPKGVAEYEQYF.